This TCR beta chain comes out of a study of T-cell reconstitution after alpha-beta-depleted transplantation in children. As it was prepared, the TCRbeta library received unique molecular identifiers. TCRdb re-derived calls from the PCR reads in MiXCR, one entry per CDR3 protein. The sample includes 45,000 to 55,000 distinct CDR3 sequences, around 9% of them seen just once. V lost 2 bases, J lost 2 bases, and 20 bases lay in between. There are 17 residues in the CDR3. Germline V CDR1 and CDR2: DFQATT, SNEGSKA (reference sequence). This clonotype was detected many times. Its antigen is not known. Study-level results: Newly produced T cells mostly provided counts and TCRbeta diversity after one year, as hyperexpanded clones declined.

The sequence was collected from a male patient aged 2 to 10 who had a stem cell transplant for chronic granulomatous disease, so the T cells may come from the graft donor. The sample was PBMCs, mostly from graft donor cells, taken 60 days after TCRalphabeta/CD19-depleted stem cell transplant. This chain links TRBV20-1 with TRBJ2-3, with D perhaps TRBD1 or TRBD2 (5 bases each). The CDR3: CSARPLPQGPLTDTQYF. CDR3 in DNA: TGCAGTGCTAGACCTCTTCCCCAGGGACCCCTCACAGATACGCAGTATTTT.